These T cell receptor beta chains were read from a single sample in a study of Graves' ophthalmopathy and Graves' hyperthyroidism. TCRdb re-derived calls from the multiplex PCR reads in MiXCR, one entry per CDR3 protein. The table lists a few hundred thousand distinct CDR3 sequences, under 45% of them singletons. Material for sequencing was peripheral blood or thyroid tissue (not recorded which). All receptors come from an adult man with Graves' hyperthyroidism. The CDR3 runs from the conserved cysteine through the conserved F or W. Each record gives: V gene, D gene, clone size, J gene, CDR3 protein, CDR3 DNA. The D gene is left open where the match is weak. Clone size is not always given. Where it is, it says once, few, many or a class for expanded clones.

V: TRBV7-9
D: TRBD1
size: NA
J: TRBJ2-5
CDR3: CASSSQGVQETQYF
DNA: TGTGCCAGCAGCTCCCAGGGGGTACAAGAGACCCAGTACTTC

V: TRBV6-5
D: TRBD2
size: NA
J: TRBJ2-7
CDR3: CASSMTGTSGYEQYF
DNA: TGTGCCAGCAGTATGACCGGGACTAGCGGGTACGAGCAGTACTTC

V: TRBV19
D: NA
size: few
J: TRBJ1-4
CDR3: CASSSGLNEKLFF
DNA: TGTGCCAGTAGTTCCGGGCTCAATGAAAAACTGTTTTTT

V: TRBV5-1
D: TRBD1
size: NA
J: TRBJ1-4
CDR3: CASSLRQGWNEKLFF
DNA: TGCGCCAGCAGCTTGAGACAGGGATGGAATGAAAAACTGTTTTTT

V: TRBV6-5
D: TRBD1
size: NA
J: TRBJ1-1
CDR3: CASKGTGGMNTEAFF
DNA: TGTGCCAGCAAGGGGACAGGGGGTATGAACACTGAAGCTTTCTTT

V: TRBV7-8
D: NA
size: many
J: TRBJ1-5
CDR3: CASSLGLSVNQPQHF
DNA: TGTGCCAGCAGCTTAGGATTATCGGTAAATCAGCCCCAGCATTTT

V: TRBV29-1
D: TRBD1
size: many
J: TRBJ2-7
CDR3: CSVLPGTGSYEQYF
DNA: TGCAGCGTTCTTCCCGGGACAGGCTCCTACGAGCAGTACTTC

V: TRBV5-1
D: NA
size: many
J: TRBJ1-2
CDR3: CASSLAAGAGYTF
DNA: TGCGCCAGCAGCTTGGCTGCAGGGGCCGGCTACACCTTC

V: TRBV7-7
D: NA
size: many
J: TRBJ2-3
CDR3: CASSLGPDTQYF
DNA: TGTGCTAGCAGCTTAGGCCCTGATACGCAGTATTTT

V: TRBV7-9
D: NA
size: few
J: TRBJ1-5
CDR3: CASSLRSGGNQPQHF
DNA: TGTGCCAGCAGCCTAAGATCAGGCGGCAATCAGCCCCAGCATTTT

V: TRBV25-1
D: NA
size: once
J: TRBJ2-7
CDR3: CASSGIADRTYEQYF
DNA: TGTGCCAGCAGTGGTATTGCGGACCGAACCTACGAGCAGTACTTC

V: TRBV2
D: NA
size: NA
J: TRBJ1-2
CDR3: CASRGTQGGYTF
DNA: TGTGCCAGCAGAGGGACCCAGGGGGGCTACACCTTC

V: TRBV10-3
D: NA
size: many
J: TRBJ2-7
CDR3: CAISGPEQRITYEQYF
DNA: TGTGCCATCAGTGGGCCGGAACAGCGTATCACTTACGAGCAGTACTTC

V: TRBV25-1
D: NA
size: NA
J: TRBJ1-4
CDR3: CASSHYTDSPTNEKLFF
DNA: TGTGCCAGCAGCCACTACACGGACAGTCCAACTAATGAAAAACTGTTTTTT

V: TRBV3-1
D: TRBD1
size: NA
J: TRBJ1-2
CDR3: CASSQTGVGYTF
DNA: TGTGCCAGCAGCCAGACAGGGGTCGGCTACACCTTC

V: TRBV15
D: NA
size: many
J: TRBJ1-4
CDR3: CATSRQLNEKLFF
DNA: TGTGCCACCAGCAGACAGCTTAATGAAAAACTGTTTTTT

V: TRBV7-3
D: TRBD1
size: few
J: TRBJ2-3
CDR3: CASSHRGLSTDTQYF
DNA: TGTGCCAGCAGTCACAGGGGCCTCAGCACAGATACGCAGTATTTT

V: TRBV12-3/TRBV12-4
D: NA
size: NA
J: TRBJ2-2
CDR3: CAGSLSGGELFF
DNA: TGTGCCGGCAGTCTCAGCGGCGGGGAGCTGTTTTTT

V: TRBV19
D: NA
size: NA
J: TRBJ2-2
CDR3: CASSMGYTGELFF
DNA: TGTGCCAGTAGTATGGGGTACACCGGGGAGCTGTTTTTT

V: TRBV25-1
D: NA
size: many
J: TRBJ2-2
CDR3: CASSEQAGELFF
DNA: TGTGCCAGCAGTGAACAGGCCGGGGAGCTGTTTTTT

V: TRBV20-1
D: TRBD1
size: many
J: TRBJ2-7
CDR3: CTTSGTGDEQYF
DNA: TGCACTACCTCCGGGACAGGGGACGAGCAGTACTTC

V: TRBV12-3/TRBV12-4
D: TRBD1
size: NA
J: TRBJ1-1
CDR3: CASSVNRGRTEAFF
DNA: TGTGCCAGCAGTGTGAACAGGGGCAGGACTGAAGCTTTCTTT

V: TRBV15
D: TRBD1
size: NA
J: TRBJ2-5
CDR3: CATSAWTGGETQYF
DNA: TGTGCCACCAGCGCGTGGACAGGGGGGGAGACCCAGTACTTC

V: TRBV2
D: NA
size: many
J: TRBJ1-2
CDR3: CASSLSTGARGYTF
DNA: TGTGCCAGCAGTTTATCGACGGGGGCCAGGGGCTACACCTTC

V: TRBV30
D: TRBD1
size: few
J: TRBJ1-2
CDR3: CAWSWDRSNYGYTF
DNA: TGTGCCTGGAGCTGGGACAGATCTAACTATGGCTACACCTTC

V: TRBV7-2
D: TRBD2
size: NA
J: TRBJ2-5
CDR3: CASSLDLAGAQETQYF
DNA: TGTGCCAGCAGCTTAGATCTAGCGGGGGCCCAAGAGACCCAGTACTTC

V: TRBV5-1
D: NA
size: many
J: TRBJ1-2
CDR3: CASSFGLTNYGYTF
DNA: TGCGCCAGCAGCTTCGGACTGACTAACTATGGCTACACCTTC

V: TRBV12-3/TRBV12-4
D: NA
size: NA
J: TRBJ2-2
CDR3: CASRNPYTGELFF
DNA: TGTGCCAGCAGAAACCCTTACACCGGGGAGCTGTTTTTT